Sequencing of this T cell receptor beta chain was carried out in a study of graft-versus-host responses after intestinal transplantation (dated by TCRdb to the early 2020s). The study in broad terms: Recipients received multivisceral, liver-intestinal, or isolated intestinal transplants. A peak of at least 4% donor T cells among recipient peripheral blood mononuclear cells was the definition used for donor T cell macrochimerism. Rather than going through the commercial service, samples from a few later patients were sequenced in-house on an Illumina MiSeq and processed with MiXCR. After intestinal transplantation, graft-versus-host and host-versus-graft alloreactive T cell clones were followed in the graft, circulation and bone marrow using bulk TCR-beta CDR3 sequencing. The cohort enrolled some 23 intestinal transplant recipients including one retransplant, and a few patients lacking pretransplant specimens were excluded. All recipients received anti-thymocyte globulin induction followed by maintenance tacrolimus and steroids for approximately 3 years. Alloreactive clones were identified by sequencing pre-transplant mixed lymphocyte reaction products and comparing them with unstimulated pre-transplant donor and recipient T cells. Results the study describes overall, beyond this receptor: In patients with donor T cell macrochimerism, the allografts had high GvH to HvG T cell clonal ratios. Peak levels of circulating GvH clones were associated with declines in HvG clones early after transplant. GvH clones were detected in recipient bone marrow, and some of these GvH clones were observed earlier in ileal mucosa or blood, consistent with an intestinal mucosal origin. The relatively low number and heterogeneity of intestinal transplant patients limited the conclusions.

Library preparation employed the immunoSEQ multiplex PCR assay. For most patients, genomic DNA was isolated using the Qiagen DNeasy Blood and Tissue Kit and was shipped frozen to Adaptive Biotechnologies for TCR sequencing. For most patients, genomic DNA was subjected to high-throughput TCR-beta CDR3 sequencing by Adaptive Biotechnologies. Per the authors' processing: TCR sequencing data were retrieved from Adaptive's ImmunoSEQ software for some 19 patients, whereas a few other patients were processed with MiXCR and VDJtools. To correct CD4 versus CD8 sorting errors, any sequence found in both subsets at a frequency ratio below 5:1 was removed. CDR3 nucleotide sequences shared between donor and recipient were removed because the origin of such sequences could not be assigned. To count as alloreactive, a clone needed at least 2-fold expansion over unstimulated cells and a minimum CFSE-low frequency of 0.002% (template counts) or 0.001% (read counts). Mappable clones were those detected in sequenced pre-transplant spleen, lymph node, or MLR CFSE-low populations of the donor or recipient. The cumulative frequency of alloreactive clones was calculated as a percentage of all sequences, weighted by copy number. Held by TCRdb, this immuneACCESS table contains in-frame sequences only and omits some clones. Under half of the omission traces to an unresolved V gene where checked; the cause of the rest is unknown. The DNA gave D and trimming, while V, J and clone size come from that table. In all, the sample holds tens of thousands of clones, and roughly 93% of those were seen once. The ten largest clones take up approximately 0.2% of the sample.

A word on this clone: Its antigen target is currently unknown. No much larger clone is present one base from it, and per-base qualities are unavailable.

The sample's time point label, decoded: cells obtained before transplantation from donor or recipient. CD3+CD4+ and CD3+CD8+ populations were FACS-sorted from unstimulated pre-transplant donor and recipient cells taken from spleen or lymph nodes. The sequences come from unstimulated CD4+ T cells sorted from spleen or lymph node cells, collected before transplant. The receptor was derived from a human donor who was the organ donor for an intestinal transplant.

The CDR3 region: CASSYGQGVYNEQFF. The nucleotide sequence reads as follows: TGTGCCAGCAGTTACGGGCAGGGAGTCTACAATGAGCAGTTCTTC. The chain employs TRBV6-6 and TRBJ2-1; the D region is possibly TRBD1 or TRBD2, each matching across 5 bases. Reading the germline V gene (reference sequence) gives CDR1 MNHNY and CDR2 SVGAGI. Inclusive of the bounding cysteine and phenylalanine, the CDR3 is 15 residues long. Only the CDR3 region is kept as DNA, spanning 45 bases read in frame from base 1. Cut back by 2 bases and 3 bases, the V and J ends lie 11 bases apart.